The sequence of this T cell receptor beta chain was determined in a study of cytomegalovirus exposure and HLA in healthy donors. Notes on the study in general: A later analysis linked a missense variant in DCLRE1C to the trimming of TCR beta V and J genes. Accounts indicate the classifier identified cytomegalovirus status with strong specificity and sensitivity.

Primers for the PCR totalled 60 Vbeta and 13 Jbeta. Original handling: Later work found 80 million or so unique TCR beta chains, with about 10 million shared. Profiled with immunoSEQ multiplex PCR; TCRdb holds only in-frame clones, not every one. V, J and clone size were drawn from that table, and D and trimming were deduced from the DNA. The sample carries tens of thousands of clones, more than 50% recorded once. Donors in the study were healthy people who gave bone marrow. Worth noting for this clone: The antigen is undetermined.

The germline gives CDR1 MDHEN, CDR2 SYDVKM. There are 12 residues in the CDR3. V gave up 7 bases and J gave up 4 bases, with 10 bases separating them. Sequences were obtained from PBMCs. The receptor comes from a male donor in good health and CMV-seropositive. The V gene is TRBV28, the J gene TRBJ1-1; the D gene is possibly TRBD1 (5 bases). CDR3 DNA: TGTGCCAGCATGGGGGGGTTCACTGAAGCTTTCTTT. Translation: CASMGGFTEAFF.